This T cell receptor beta chain was retrieved from a study of T cell responses to AZD1222 COVID-19 vaccine. Whole-study results and caveats: Regions 160-218 and 743-854 held dominance among vaccine-associated CD4 TCRs, which spanned spike. No repertoire was sampled before or during the peak T cell response, only after it.

Points on this clone: Its antigen is not known.

V lost 3 bases and J lost 7; bases outside the gene matches: 13. CDR1 and CDR2 (germline): KGHSH, LQKENI. CDR3 length: 17 amino acids. The method was immunoSEQ multiplex PCR; TCRdb's version includes in-frame clones alone and lacks a portion of them. This table holds roughly 84,000 clones, approximately 83% found once. The specimen was peripheral blood, collected 28 days after the second AZD1222 dose. The origin of this receptor is an adult who received the AZD1222 COVID-19 vaccine. V is TRBV18 and J is TRBJ2-1, with TRBD2 matching 9 bases. The chain's CDR3 is CASSPGTSSRLGNEQFF. The CDR3 DNA reads TGTGCCAGCTCACCTGGGACTAGCTCCCGTCTAGGGAATGAGCAGTTCTTC.